This T cell receptor (beta chain) derives from a study of T cells in Graves' hyperthyroidism and ophthalmopathy. V lost 4 bases and J 4 bases, leaving 9 bases between the germline ends. The CDR3 has 13 amino acids. Germline values: CDR1 SGHRS, CDR2 YFSETQ. Researchers took RNA transcripts and amplified the TCR beta CDR3 regions from them. When the TCR CDR3 underwent first-round RT-PCR, the HTBI primer set was used. TCRdb reprocessed the multiplex PCR reads with MiXCR, giving one entry per CDR3 protein. The table includes 340,000 or so distinct CDR3 sequences, around 17% detected once. This clonotype was observed at least ten times. Its antigen is unknown. Notes on the study in general: Most clonotypes that expanded in the thyroid above 0.001 also showed up in blood.

The V and J genes are TRBV5-1 and TRBJ2-1; D uncertain. This receptor was obtained from a man between 25 and 39 years old with Graves' hyperthyroidism. Sequenced material: blood. The CDR3: CASSLFSYNEQFF. As DNA, the CDR3 is TGCGCCAGCAGCCTCTTCTCTTACAATGAGCAGTTCTTC.